These 8 T cell receptor beta chains originate from one sample sequenced in a study of T cells in Graves' hyperthyroidism and ophthalmopathy. Amplified TCR beta CDR3 regions came from RNA transcripts. TCR CDR3 underwent first-round RT-PCR with the HTBI primer set. TCRdb itself ran the multiplex PCR reads through MiXCR, one entry per CDR3 protein. Counted here are hundreds of thousands of distinct CDR3 sequences, 38% occurring once; the ten biggest clones make up around 10%. Sequencing input: blood. The receptors shown here come from a man younger than 35 with Graves' hyperthyroidism.

The chain carries TRBV3-1 and TRBJ1-2; no clear D. Deletions cut 4 bases from V and 4 bases from J, with 13 bases between. CDR3 length: 14 amino acids. Germline CDR1 LGHDT, CDR2 YNNKEL (reference sequence). In DNA, the CDR3 is TGTGCCAGCAGCCCCCGCCCTGAACTCTATGGCTACACCTTC. Amino acid sequence: CASSPRPELYGYTF.

The chain couples TRBV2 to TRBJ1-6; TRBD1 matches at 10 bases. V was pared by 5 bases and J by 6 bases, with 13 bases of the junction left unmatched. The CDR3 extends over 18 amino acids. Germline CDR1 reads SNHLY; CDR2 reads FYNNEI. Here the CDR3 DNA reads TGTGCCAGCAGTTACGCGCGTCGGGACAGGGGAGGTAATTCACCCCTCCACTTT. Its protein is CASSYARRDRGGNSPLHF. The full variable domain, with the rest looked up from reference TRBV2 and TRBJ1-6, is EPEVTQTPSHQVTQMGQEVILRCVPISNHLYFYWYRQILGQKVEFLVSFYNNEISEKSEIFDDQFSVERPDGSNFTLKIRSTKLEDSAMYFCASSYARRDRGGNSPLHFGNGTRLTVT.

This clonotype was found a few times. The chain is built from TRBV6-5 and TRBJ1-4, with 7 bases aligning to TRBD1. Germline V gene data show CDR1 as MNHEY and CDR2 as SVGAGI. The trim removed 2 bases at V and 5 bases at J, leaving 5 bases unmatched. There are 15 residues in the CDR3. The DNA of the CDR3 is TGTGCCAGCAGTTACCAGGAGGGGGCAAATGAAAAACTGTTTTTT. This codes for CASSYQEGANEKLFF.

The CDR3 is CASSPAGAKQYF. CDR3 in DNA: TGTGCCAGCAGCCCCGCGGGTGCGAAGCAGTACTTC. This chain connects TRBV9 to TRBJ2-7, with D possibly matching TRBD2 (5 bases). V gave up 4 bases and J gave up 8 bases, with 13 bases separating them. The CDR3 runs 12 residues. From germline, CDR1 is SGDLS and CDR2 YYNGEE.

In this sample, this clonotype turned up a few times. The V and J genes are TRBV11-3 and TRBJ1-6; no definite D call. Germline CDR1 SGHNT, CDR2 YENEEA. The CDR3 extends over 13 amino acids. Between the trimmed V and J ends, which lost 6 bases and 7 bases, there was a span of 10 bases. The chain's CDR3 is CASRIDRNSPLHF. In nucleotides, the CDR3 is TGTGCCAGCAGAATAGACCGCAATTCACCCCTCCACTTT.

The chain employs TRBV20-1 and TRBJ1-6, with D possibly being TRBD1 (5 bases). The CDR3 is 19 amino acids. Trimming removed 0 bases from V and 7 bases from J, with 25 bases in between. Germline-derived CDR1 and CDR2 are DFQATT and SNEGSKA (reference sequence). The CDR3 DNA is TGCAGTGCTAGAGATGTGATGACAGTTTTGAAAATCGGCAATTCACCCCTCCACTTT. Its translation is CSARDVMTVLKIGNSPLHF.

The gene calls are TRBV20-1 and TRBJ2-7; TRBD1 is a possible D gene (6 bases). Between the trimmed V and J ends, which lost 1 base and 7 bases, there was a span of 8 bases. The CDR3 consists of 11 residues. Per the germline V gene, CDR1 is DFQATT and CDR2 is SNEGSKA (reference sequence). As DNA, the CDR3 is TGCAGTGCTAGAGGCCAGGGGGAGCAGTACTTC. It specifies CSARGQGEQYF.

The chain employs TRBV5-1 and TRBJ1-4; TRBD1 matches at 9 bases. This CDR3 is 15 amino acids long. The germline CDR1 and CDR2 sequences are SGHRS and YFSETQ. The J segment lost 8 bases and the V segment lost 6 bases, leaving 11 bases of the junction unmatched. The CDR3 DNA follows: TGCGCCAGCAAGGAACAGGGGGCGAATGGGGAAAAACTGTTTTTT. This sequence encodes CASKEQGANGEKLFF.